These 11 T cell receptor beta chains were all obtained from the same sample, sequenced in a study of blood T cells in healthy people across ages. Through a sample-barcoded 5' primer and a J-beta primer mix, a second PCR was run for roughly 6 to 12 cycles. MiXCR, applied by TCRdb to the 5' RACE reads, yields one record per CDR3 protein. The sample yields 720,000 or so distinct CDR3 sequences, roughly two fifths seen once. Sequencing was carried out using blood. These receptors were collected from a man older than 75 in good health.

CDR3 nucleotides: TGTGCCAGCAGCCTGACAGGGTGGAATGAAAAACTGTTTTTT. This gives the protein CASSLTGWNEKLFF. This chain uses TRBV14 with TRBJ1-4; 7 nucleotides line up with TRBD1. This CDR3 comprises 14 residues. Germline V gives CDR1 SGHDN, CDR2 FVKESK. J was trimmed by 5 bases and V by 4 bases; bases with no gene match: 4. Full variable domain (missing parts from reference TRBV14 and TRBJ1-4): EAGVTQFPSHSVIEKGQTVTLRCDPISGHDNLYWYRRVMGKEIKFLLHFVKESKQDESGMPNNRFLAERTGGTYSTLKVQPAELEDSGVYFCASSLTGWNEKLFFGSGTQLSVL.

This clonotype was counted between two and nine times. The genes are TRBV2 and TRBJ2-5; possibly TRBD1 for D (6 bases). This CDR3 spans 14 amino acids. V lost 3 bases, J lost 6 bases, and 14 bases lay in between. The germline CDR1 and CDR2 sequences are SNHLY and FYNNEI. The CDR3 DNA sequence: TGTGCCAGCAGTGACGCCAGGGGCGCAAAGACCCAGTACTTC. This translates into CASSDARGAKTQYF. The full variable domain, with the rest looked up from reference TRBV2 and TRBJ2-5, is EPEVTQTPSHQVTQMGQEVILRCVPISNHLYFYWYRQILGQKVEFLVSFYNNEISEKSEIFDDQFSVERPDGSNFTLKIRSTKLEDSAMYFCASSDARGAKTQYFGPGTRLLVL.

This clonotype was seen a few times. The chain is built from TRBV29-1 and TRBJ2-3, with 8 bases that match TRBD2. The germline gives CDR1 SQVTM, CDR2 ANQGSEA. The CDR3 is made up of 13 amino acids. V gave up 4 bases and J gave up 3 bases; unmatched junction bases: 3. CDR3 sequence (DNA): TGCAGCGTTGGGGCGGGGGGAACAGATACGCAGTATTTT. It specifies CSVGAGGTDTQYF.

This clonotype was counted a few times. The rearrangement uses TRBV6-2 or TRBV6-3 and TRBJ1-1; no definite D call. The germline V gene has CDR1 MNHEY and CDR2 SVGEGT. The CDR3 has 13 residues. V was pared by 0 bases and J by 0 bases, with 2 bases between. The CDR3 spells CASSYSMNTEAFF. The CDR3 region has the DNA TGTGCCAGCAGTTACTCCATGAACACTGAAGCTTTCTTT.

There are many counts of this clonotype. The rearrangement uses TRBV2 and TRBJ2-3, with D possibly being TRBD2 (5 bases). V was shortened by 5 bases and J by 2 bases, with 8 bases between the two germline ends. The CDR3 totals 13 residues. From germline, CDR1 is SNHLY and CDR2 FYNNEI. The CDR3 nucleotides are TGTGCCAGCAGTAGGACTTACACAGATACGCAGTATTTT. Encoded protein: CASSRTYTDTQYF.

The rearrangement links TRBV20-1 to TRBJ1-2; possibly TRBD1 for D (5 bases). With 6 bases removed from V and 9 bases from J, the gap between germline ends came to 17 bases. Germline lookup yields CDR1 DFQATT and CDR2 SNEGSKA (reference sequence). The CDR3 totals 12 residues. CDR3 loop: CSAAIVGASYTF. In DNA, the CDR3 is TGCAGTGCCGCGATCGTCGGGGCTAGCTACACCTTC.

The rearrangement joins TRBV7-9 to TRBJ1-6; D unresolved. This CDR3 region has 12 residues. Trimming stripped 5 bases from V and 7 bases from J, with 6 bases between. Germline values: CDR1 SEHNR, CDR2 FQNEAQ (reference sequence). CDR3 sequence: CASSRVNSPLHF. The CDR3 DNA reads TGTGCCAGCAGCCGGGTAAATTCACCCCTCCACTTT. The full variable domain, completed using reference TRBV7-9 and TRBJ1-6, is DTGVSQNPRHKITKRGQNVTFRCDPISEHNRLYWYRQTLGQGPEFLTYFQNEAQLEKSRLLSDRFSAERPKGSFSTLEIQRTEQGDSAMYLCASSRVNSPLHFGNGTRLTVT.

The rearrangement links TRBV20-1 to TRBJ2-7; no clear D gene. The V gene lost 6 bases and the J gene lost 3 bases, with 12 bases spanning the gap. The CDR3 consists of 12 residues. Germline V lookup: CDR1 DFQATT, CDR2 SNEGSKA (reference sequence). CDR3 sequence: CSATDGFYEQYF. The CDR3 DNA reads TGCAGTGCAACGGACGGATTCTACGAGCAGTACTTC.

J is TRBJ2-7 and V is TRBV10-3, with D tentatively TRBD1 (6 bases). The CDR3 spans 13 residues. Deletions cut 7 bases from V and 1 base from J, with 11 bases between. The germline V gene has CDR1 ENHRY and CDR2 SYGVKD. For the CDR3, the DNA is TGTGCCATCAAGGACAGCGAATCCTACGAGCAGTACTTC. Translation gives CAIKDSESYEQYF.

The genes are TRBV28 and TRBJ1-2, with D tentatively TRBD1 (6 bases). The germline V and J ends were trimmed by 6 bases and 4 bases, with 12 bases remaining between them. CDR1 and CDR2 (germline): MDHEN, SYDVKM. The length of the CDR3 is 13 residues. For the CDR3, the DNA is TGTGCCAGCAGACCACGGACAGTCTATGGCTACACCTTC. Translation: CASRPRTVYGYTF.

This rearrangement joins TRBV7-9 to TRBJ2-2; D is uncertain. Trimming cost V 6 bases and J 2 bases, with 7 bases left between them. Per the germline V gene, CDR1 is SEHNR and CDR2 is FQNEAQ (reference sequence). The CDR3 is made up of 13 amino acids. CDR3 in DNA: TGTGCCAGCAGAAAAGACAACACCGGGGAGCTGTTTTTT. Translation gives CASRKDNTGELFF.